This T cell receptor (beta chain) was identified during a study of early T cells in non-severe SARS-CoV-2 infection (dated by TCRdb to the early 2020s). For context, the study as a whole: Bulk RNA from unsorted whole blood was used for TCR sequencing, so alpha and beta chains could not be paired. Broader findings and caveats from the paper: VDJdb matching was skewed toward anti-spike CD8 responses, so virus-specific expansions were likely underestimated and private and CD4 specificities were missed.

Sequences SGHNT (CDR1) and YENEEA (CDR2) are obtained from the germline V gene. The CDR3 runs 12 residues from the cysteine to the phenylalanine. The CDR3 DNA has 36 bases and is translated from base 1. V is reduced by 4 bases and J by 7 bases, leaving a spacing of 8 bases between them. This clonotype was seen a few times. This clone's antigen is unknown. Base quality data are lacking; no much larger clone is found one base away. Library preparation employed 5' RACE. The sequencing machine was a NextSeq 500. Unique molecular identifiers were attached to individual cDNA molecules in the TCR library protocol so that sequencing error and PCR bias could be corrected. Both TCR alpha and beta chains were sequenced, and tight co-correlation was observed between alpha and beta sequence abundances in each sample. The published analysis was carried out like this. V gene, J gene and CDR3 annotation of TCR sequences was performed with Decombinator V4. TCRs were defined as expanded if a significant change between any two time points was detected under a Poisson model with p below 0.0001. TCR abundances were normalised to the total number of TCRs sequenced per sample and were expressed as counts per million. MAIT TCRs were defined by TRAV1-2 paired with TRAJ12, TRAJ20 or TRAJ33, and iNKT TCRs by TRAV10 paired with TRAJ18. A search of VDJdb, accessed on 1 November 2021, was run for TCRs annotated to CMV, EBV and SARS-CoV-2, with TCRs annotated for multiple antigens excluded. The public sequencing data were trimmed at Q25 with fastp and processed into clonotypes with MiXCR by TCRdb, which kept only in-frame beta chains. Merged by CDR3 protein, the rows form single entries marked with the most common genes and DNA. The V and J calls were not made by the authors but by TCRdb's processing. The sample table contains approximately 81,000 distinct CDR3 sequences; only one count was recorded for about an eighth of them. Roughly 3% of the sample is taken by the ten largest.

A case-control design nested within a healthcare worker cohort in London, UK, was used, with weekly nasopharyngeal swab PCR tests and blood sampling performed. Healthcare workers were recruited between 23 and 31 March 2020, during the week of the UK lockdown, and were followed weekly for up to roughly 15 weeks. This sequence originates from an adult who was a healthcare worker with PCR-confirmed SARS-CoV-2 infection or an uninfected control (not recorded which). The V and J segments used are TRBV11-3 and TRBJ1-5; the D gene is not confidently resolved. Input material: whole blood. Read as DNA, the sequence is TGTGCCAGCAGCTGGGTCCGGCAGCCCCAGCATTTT. This gives the protein CASSWVRQPQHF.